The clone carrying this TCR beta chain has a handful of counts. Its matching antigen is unknown. cDNA libraries of TCR beta carried unique molecular identifiers. TCRdb re-analysed the PCR reads in MiXCR, keeping a single row per CDR3 protein. The sample records more than 500,000 distinct CDR3 sequences, 34% being singletons. The data derive from a study of post-analysis software for immune sequencing data. Study at large: Progressive-relapsing, secondary progressive and relapsing-remitting multiple sclerosis were among the disease courses included.

Regarding the study as a whole: People with multiple sclerosis had a significantly lower normalized Chao1 diversity than controls did.

The sequenced sample consisted of blood. The source is a girl under 18 with multiple sclerosis.

CDR3 protein: CASEETGVYNEQFF. CDR3 sequence (DNA): TGCGCCAGCGAGGAAACAGGCGTCTACAATGAGCAGTTCTTC. The chain links TRBV5-1 to TRBJ2-1; tentatively, D is TRBD1 (5 bases). CDR1 and CDR2 from the germline V gene are SGHRS and YFSETQ. This CDR3 region has 14 residues. Trimming removed 7 bases at V and 3 bases at J, with 14 bases between.